The 12 T cell receptor beta chains presented below share a single source sample, sequenced in a study of T cells in Graves' hyperthyroidism and ophthalmopathy. There were TCR beta CDR3 regions amplified from RNA transcripts. A set of HTBI primers served as the primers for a first-round RT-PCR of the TCR CDR3. TCRdb ran MiXCR on the multiplex PCR reads and lists one entry per CDR3 protein. The table has fewer than 900,000 distinct CDR3 sequences, 15% to 20% seen once. Sequencing was done on a sample of blood. The origin of the receptors is a woman between 45 and 60 years old with Graves' hyperthyroidism that later progressed to Graves' ophthalmopathy.

In its sample, this clonotype was seen a few times. J is TRBJ2-6 and V is TRBV19, with 8 bases matching TRBD2. V lost 7 bases to trimming and J lost 1 base; unmatched junction nucleotides: 9. This CDR3 is built from 17 residues. Germline CDR1 LNHDA, CDR2 SQIVND (reference sequence). CDR3 bases: TGTGCCAGTACCATCAGGGCGGGGGGATCTGGGGCCAACGTCCTGACTTTC. This gives the protein CASTIRAGGSGANVLTF.

The V call is TRBV4-1, the J call TRBJ2-5; TRBD2 matches at 12 bases. This CDR3 is built from 17 residues. Trimming removed 1 base from V and 5 bases from J; junction bases left unmatched: 8. Per the germline V gene, CDR1 is MGHRA and CDR2 is YSYEKL. CDR3 DNA sequence: TGCGCCAGCAGCCAAGGGACTAGCGGGGAAAAGACGGAGACCCAGTACTTC. Protein sequence: CASSQGTSGEKTETQYF.

This clonotype was seen a handful of times. The chain recombines TRBV2 with TRBJ1-3, with D maybe TRBD1 (6 bases). Germline CDR1 reads SNHLY; CDR2 reads FYNNEI. The V end was cut by 4 bases, the J end by 2 bases, with 9 bases between. The CDR3 totals 14 residues. CDR3 coding DNA: TGTGCCAGCAGTGTTAACAGGGCTGGAAACACCATATATTTT. Its translation: CASSVNRAGNTIYF.

In this sample, this clonotype turned up many times. The rearrangement links TRBV18 to TRBJ2-5; 14 nucleotides line up with TRBD2. J lost 12 bases, V lost 2 bases, and 5 bases had no gene match. CDR1 KGHSH and CDR2 LQKENI come from the germline V gene. The CDR3 is made up of 14 amino acids. CDR3 DNA: TGTGCCAGCTCACCAGCGGGACTAGCGGGGGATAAGTACTTC. Translation: CASSPAGLAGDKYF.

This clonotype was seen ten or more times. The CDR3 is CASSSGLAGGNYNEQFF. The CDR3 DNA follows: TGTGCCAGCAGCTCGGGACTAGCGGGGGGGAACTACAATGAGCAGTTCTTC. The rearrangement uses TRBV5-5 and TRBJ2-1; 16 bases align to TRBD2. The CDR3 totals 17 residues. V trimming: 3 bases; J trimming: 3 bases; junction bases outside the gene matches: 3. Germline CDR1 is SGHKS and CDR2 is YYEKEE (reference sequence). The full variable domain, completed using reference TRBV5-5 and TRBJ2-1, is DAGVTQSPTHLIKTRGQQVTLRCSPISGHKSVSWYQQVLGQGPQFIFQYYEKEERGRGNFPDRFSARQFPNYSSELNVNALLLGDSALYLCASSSGLAGGNYNEQFFGPGTRLTVL.

The sample holds a few counts of this clonotype. DNA for the CDR3: TGTGCCAGCAGCCCGAGCGGGACTAGCGGGATAGGACCCCTCTCAAATACGCAGTATTTT. This gives the protein CASSPSGTSGIGPLSNTQYF. The chain has TRBV3-1 and TRBJ2-3; 13 nucleotides align to TRBD2. Germline assignment: CDR1 LGHDT and CDR2 YNNKEL (reference sequence). The CDR3 sequence is 20 residues long. V was pared by 4 bases and J by 7 bases, with 20 bases of the junction left unmatched.

This clonotype was seen only a few times. This chain connects TRBV7-9 to TRBJ2-5, with a weak D call TRBD1 (6 bases). CDR1 is SEHNR, CDR2 FQNEAQ, per germline (reference sequence). Trimming shortened V by 2 bases and J by 5 bases, and 15 bases separated the two germline ends. The CDR3 spans 15 residues. As DNA, the CDR3 is TGTGCCAGCAGCTTACGGAACAGGGTTGGTGAGACCCAGTACTTC. This codes for CASSLRNRVGETQYF.

The chain couples TRBV7-2 to TRBJ2-2, with unresolved D. Germline-derived CDR1 and CDR2 are SGHTA and FQGNSA. The CDR3 length is 14 residues. V lost 1 base, J lost 9 bases, and 12 bases lay in between. The CDR3 protein is CASSLGSGFWELFF. For the CDR3, the DNA is TGTGCCAGCAGCTTAGGGAGTGGGTTTTGGGAGCTGTTTTTT.

This clonotype came up a few times. This chain joins TRBV27 and TRBJ1-6; the match to TRBD1 covers 7 bases. Germline CDR1 reads MNHEY; CDR2 reads SMNVEV (reference sequence). Trimming cost V 0 bases and J 12 bases; bases outside gene matches: 2. There are 13 residues in the CDR3. This CDR3 reads CASSLSAGGPLHF. Here the CDR3 DNA reads TGTGCCAGCAGTTTATCGGCAGGGGGACCCCTCCACTTT.

V is TRBV5-1 and J is TRBJ2-3; TRBD2 matches 8 bases. Per germline, CDR1 SGHRS and CDR2 YFSETQ. The CDR3 spans 14 residues. The V segment lost 4 bases and the J segment 6 bases; nucleotides outside the gene matches: 7. This CDR3 is CASSHGGVADTQYF. The CDR3 DNA follows: TGCGCCAGCAGCCACGGGGGGGTTGCGGATACGCAGTATTTT.

In DNA form, the CDR3 reads TGCAGTGCTAGACTAGGGGCGGATACGCAGTATTTT. This translates into CSARLGADTQYF. The rearrangement joins TRBV20-1 to TRBJ2-3; possible D gene TRBD1, 5 bases. The CDR3 consists of 12 residues. Germline loops: CDR1 DFQATT, CDR2 SNEGSKA (reference sequence). Between the trimmed V and J ends, which lost 2 bases and 6 bases, there was a span of 9 bases.

This clonotype was detected many times. This chain links TRBV19 with TRBJ2-1, with D perhaps matching TRBD2 (5 bases). The germline gives CDR1 LNHDA, CDR2 SQIVND (reference sequence). With 3 bases removed from V and 6 bases from J, the gap between germline ends came to 9 bases. There are 13 residues in the CDR3. The CDR3 DNA reads as TGTGCCAGTAGTATGTGGGGAGTCAATGAGCAGTTCTTC. Translation: CASSMWGVNEQFF.